The present TCR beta chain was sequenced within a study of identical twins (dated by TCRdb to the mid-2010s). About the study as a whole: To test whether fetal clonotypes persist, this study deep-sequenced TCR alpha and beta repertoires from monozygotic twins, from unrelated adults of various ages, and from cord blood. Replicate twin experiments were performed at different times using different library preparation protocols to rule out contamination. Study-wide conclusions, independent of this receptor: Recombination models systematically underestimated out-of-frame TCR alpha sharing in monozygotic twins but agreed with sharing between unrelated individuals. Abundant cord blood beta clonotypes carried fewer insertions; young adult naive repertoires showed a weaker similar trend, while memory repertoires showed none. Invariant T cells such as MAIT and iNKT could partly confound zero-insertion analyses, though diverse VJ usage argued against this for most clonotypes. Because the same donors could not be followed over many years, conclusions were based on cross-sectional statistical analysis. In beta out-of-frame sequences, excess twin sharing was weaker, because having fewer shared sequences lowered the signal-to-noise ratio. Out-of-frame TCR alpha sequences shared between twins showed an excess of low generation-probability sequences compared with coincidental sharing between unrelated individuals.

The library was prepared using 5' RACE. Sequencing instrument: Illumina HiSeq 2000. A universal primer binding site was added through template switching, and the final cDNA carried a unique molecular identifier so that TCR cDNA molecules could be counted accurately. Specific primers in the conserved constant-segment region were used to synthesize first-strand cDNA for the TCR alpha and beta chains. To control for contamination, every cDNA library was double barcoded, receiving both a SMART-Mk sample barcode and Illumina barcodes. TruSeq adapter sequences, together with Illumina sample barcodes, were added in two successive PCR steps. TCR alpha and beta cDNA libraries were sequenced on the Illumina HiSeq platform with custom primers. Per the source publication's procedure: Raw reads were processed with MiGEC to extract unique molecular identifiers, and MiXCR was used to determine CDR3 positions. Recombination models were inferred per individual with the repgenHMM and IGoR tools using an EM algorithm. Shared clonotypes were analyzed with the tcR package in R, and sharing was normalized by the product of cloneset sizes. To study raw recombination free of thymic and clonal selection effects, out-of-frame nonproductive sequences were analyzed. The public reads were reprocessed in TCRdb via fastp at Q25 and MiXCR, keeping in-frame beta chains. CDR3 protein duplicates are merged, each entry listing the most common genes and DNA. These V and J calls originate from TCRdb's pipeline instead of the authors' own analysis. Counted in this sample were some 570,000 distinct CDR3 sequences; about 22% of them appeared once. The ten largest make up approximately 0.48% of the sample.

All donors were healthy Caucasians. Three pairs of female monozygotic twins, all aged about 18 to 30 years, made up the twin cohort. CD4+ and CD8+ T cell populations were isolated with positive isolation kits from Invitrogen. The sample holds a few counts of this clonotype. Which antigen it targets is not known. No base quality values were provided; no much bigger clone lies one nucleotide off. Inclusive of the bounding cysteine and phenylalanine, the CDR3 is 14 residues long. Only the CDR3 portion is preserved as DNA: 42 bases, with reading frame beginning at the first base. Taken from the germline V gene (reference sequence), the CDR1 and CDR2 loops are LGHDT and YNNKEL. V lost 4 bases and J lost 10 bases; the stretch between them is 19 bases long. The same data also went into a second study, on yellow fever vaccine responses in identical twins. As the second paper documents: According to the authors, in identical twins the way T cells responded to vaccination appeared partly convergent and partly personalized. In identical twins, the study followed T cell clones that responded to the vaccine with precision.

The sequenced sample was CD4+ T cells sorted from blood. This receptor chain uses TRBV3-1 and TRBJ1-1; a weak D assignment points to TRBD1 (6 bases agree). The TCR was taken from a woman in her late teens or twenties in good health. The bases read TGTGCCAGCAGCCTAGCTGTCCCGGGACAACCAGCTTTCTTT. It specifies CASSLAVPGQPAFF.